One sample yielded the 32 T cell receptor beta chains listed below, sequenced in a study of T cell clonality in common variable immunodeficiency. Profiling relied on immunoSEQ multiplex PCR, and the TCRdb table lists in-frame clones only, not all of them. Listed for the sample are around 81,000 clones, none seen a single time. The sequencing input was peripheral blood mononuclear cells. Source of these receptors: a person between 18 and 70 years old in good health.

This clone has at least ten counts. The read ends 3 residues early relative to the CDR3; the germline J gene fills the gap. The chain links TRBV2 to TRBJ2-7; 10 bases align to TRBD1. CDR1 SNHLY and CDR2 FYNNEI come from the germline V gene. The CDR3 covers 14 residues. The part of the CDR3 DNA that was read is TGTGCTACCCTCCCCGGGACAGGGGCCTACGAG. Translating it yields CATLPGTGAYE. The CDR3 in full is CATLPGTGAYEQYF.

This clone was picked up a small number of times. The CDR3 end is not reached by the read, which stops 3 residues before it; the germline J gene fills it in. The chain uses TRBV11-2 and TRBJ2-7; 10 bases are shared with TRBD1. CDR3 length equals 14 residues. Germline-derived CDR1 and CDR2 are SGHAT and FQNNGV. V lost 5 bases, J lost 5 bases, and 6 bases stayed unmatched. The DNA read from the CDR3 is TGTGCCAGCAGCCGGGACAGGGGAGTCAACGAG. As protein: CASSRDRGVNE. The whole CDR3 protein is CASSRDRGVNEQYF.

This clone showed up many times. The read ends 3 residues shy of where the CDR3 ends; the end is completed using the germline J gene. The chain combines TRBV30 with TRBJ2-5; D possibly corresponds to TRBD2 (6 bases). V lost 3 bases and J lost 2, with 10 bases in between. Germline V gives CDR1 GTSNPN, CDR2 SVGIG (reference sequence). The CDR3 is made up of 13 amino acids. Here the CDR3 reads CAWSLALQETQYF. CDR3 bases read: TGTGCCTGGAGCCTAGCGCTTCAAGAGACC.

This clone has at least ten counts. The read terminates 3 residues before the CDR3 end, so the remaining end is supplied by the germline J gene. The rearrangement joins TRBV5-6 to TRBJ1-5; 10 bases are a match to TRBD1. V dropped 4 bases and J dropped 2; count of bases not matched to a gene: 3. The CDR3 runs to 15 residues. CDR1 SGHDT and CDR2 YYEEEE come from the germline V gene. The CDR3 bases that were read are TGTGCCAGCAGCGAGGGGACAGGGGGCAATCAGCCC. Translation: CASSEGTGGNQP. The full CDR3 is CASSEGTGGNQPQHF. Combining the CDR3 with reference TRBV5-6 and TRBJ1-5 gives the whole variable domain DAGVTQSPTHLIKTRGQQVTLRCSPKSGHDTVSWYQQALGQGPQFIFQYYEEEERQRGNFPDRFSGHQFPNYSSELNVNALLLGDSALYLCASSEGTGGNQPQHFGDGTRLSIL.

This clone was detected many times. The read is 3 residues too short to cover the CDR3 end, so that end is filled in from the germline J gene. V and J are TRBV7-3 and TRBJ2-2, with TRBD1 matching 10 bases. The CDR3 covers 15 residues. Per germline, CDR1 SGHTA and CDR2 FQGTGA. The V segment lost 5 bases and the J segment 6 bases; nucleotides outside the gene matches: 6. CDR3 bases read: TGTGCCAGCAGCAGGGACAGGGGTCGCTCCGGGGAG. Translated, it gives CASSRDRGRSGE. The whole CDR3 reads CASSRDRGRSGELFF.

This clone has at least ten counts. The sequence runs out 3 residues before the end of the CDR3; the remainder is reconstructed from the germline J gene. The chain employs TRBV5-1 and TRBJ2-3; a possible D gene is TRBD2 (6 bases). Between the trimmed V and J ends, which lost 4 bases and 1 base, there was a span of 10 bases. Germline V gives CDR1 SGHRS, CDR2 YFSETQ. The CDR3 loop spans 14 amino acids. The part of the CDR3 DNA that was read is TGCGCCAGCAGCGTCGGGACTCGCACAGATACG. As protein: CASSVGTRTDT. In full, the CDR3 is CASSVGTRTDTQYF.

This clone was seen at least ten times. Here the CDR3 reads CASSLRGGPTNEKLFF. The CDR3 bases that were read are TGCGCCAGCAGCTTGAGGGGGGGGCCAACTAATGAAAAA. The V call is TRBV5-1, the J call TRBJ1-4; weak D call: TRBD1 (6 bases). The read finishes 3 residues shy of the CDR3 end, and the germline J gene is used to complete it. Germline CDR1 is SGHRS and CDR2 is YFSETQ. The CDR3 totals 16 residues. The V end was cut by 1 base, the J end by 0 bases, with 10 bases between.

This clone has just a few counts. Read data end 3 residues before the CDR3 end; the end is taken from the germline J gene. The V gene is TRBV7-2, the J gene TRBJ2-1, with a weak D call TRBD2 (6 bases). Germline CDR1 and CDR2: SGHTA and FQGNSA. Trimming took 6 bases from V and 8 from J, leaving 14 bases between them. The CDR3 has 13 amino acids. The CDR3 loop is CASRHSSDHEQFF. The DNA read from the CDR3 is TGTGCCAGCAGGCATTCTAGCGACCATGAG. Full variable domain (missing parts from reference TRBV7-2 and TRBJ2-1): GAGVSQSPSNKVTEKGKDVELRCDPISGHTALYWYRQSLGQGLEFLIYFQGNSAPDKSGLPSDRFSAERTGGSVSTLTIQRTQQEDSAVYLCASRHSSDHEQFFGPGTRLTVL.

Many counts were recorded for this clone. The read stops 3 residues short of the end of the CDR3; the missing end is completed from the germline J gene. V and J are TRBV5-1 and TRBJ2-7; 9 positions agree with TRBD1. The junction had 8 bases not matched to a gene; V was cut back by 0 bases and J by 4 bases. The germline CDR1 and CDR2 sequences are SGHRS and YFSETQ. The CDR3 sequence is 16 residues long. The CDR3 sequence is CASSLAKGQGRYEQYF. The sequenced CDR3 bases are TGCGCCAGCAGCTTGGCTAAAGGACAGGGGAGGTACGAG.

There are many counts of this clone. The observed sequence ends 3 residues before the CDR3 terminus, with the missing tail filled in from the germline J gene. The chain combines TRBV7-9 with TRBJ1-2, with D tentatively TRBD1 (6 bases). CDR1 SEHNR and CDR2 FQNEAQ come from the germline V gene (reference sequence). The V end was cut by 5 bases, the J end by 3 bases, with 16 bases between. The CDR3 covers 15 residues. The CDR3 loop reads CASSPRGGKDYGYTF. CDR3 bases read: TGTGCCAGCAGCCCGAGGGGGGGGAAGGACTATGGC.

This clone was observed many times. The CDR3 extends 3 residues past the end of the read, so its final part is completed from the germline J gene. The chain uses TRBV7-3 and TRBJ2-5; 8 positions match TRBD2. Germline-derived CDR1 and CDR2 are SGHTA and FQGTGA. V shed 4 bases and J 5 bases; nucleotides not matched to a gene: 6. CDR3 length equals 14 residues. The sequenced part of the CDR3 DNA is TGTGCCAGCAGCTACAGCGGGAGATCGGAGACC. This encodes CASSYSGRSET. The whole CDR3 sequence is CASSYSGRSETQYF.

This clone came up many times. Coverage ceases 3 residues before the CDR3 finishes, and the germline J gene fills in the end. V usage is TRBV5-1 and J usage is TRBJ2-5; D is unclear. V was trimmed by 5 bases and J by 1 base, leaving 12 bases between them. The CDR3 loop spans 14 amino acids. Germline V gene data show CDR1 as SGHRS and CDR2 as YFSETQ. The sequenced part of the CDR3 DNA is TGCGCCAGCAGTCTAACTCGGTCCCAAGAGACC. It codes for CASSLTRSQET. The whole CDR3 is CASSLTRSQETQYF.

This clone occurred many times. The CDR3 goes on 3 residues after the read ends, and that part is filled in from the germline J gene. The chain carries TRBV30 and TRBJ2-7; 7 positions agree with TRBD1. After removal of 4 bases from V and 2 bases from J, the junction contained 2 bases not matched to a gene. The length of the CDR3 is 12 residues. The V gene's germline CDR1 is GTSNPN and CDR2 SVGIG (reference sequence). The chain's CDR3 is CAWKTGPYEQYF. The CDR3 bases that were read are TGTGCCTGGAAGACAGGGCCCTACGAG. The full variable domain, its missing parts supplied by reference TRBV30 and TRBJ2-7, is SQTIHQWPATLVQPVGSPLSLECTVEGTSNPNLYWYRQAAGRGLQLLFYSVGIGQISSEVPQNLSASRPQDRQFILSSKKLLLSDSGFYLCAWKTGPYEQYFGPGTRLTVT.

This clone was recorded many times. The junction differs from germline at one of its ends, possibly a read error. The CDR3 goes on 3 residues after the read ends, and that part is filled in from the germline J gene. This chain uses TRBV4-2 with TRBJ2-1; the match to TRBD2 covers 7 bases. Germline lookup yields CDR1 LGHNA and CDR2 YNFKEQ. This CDR3 has 15 residues. CDR3 protein: CASSQEREYYNEQFF. The sequenced CDR3 bases are TGCGCCAGCAGCCAAGAGCGGGAATACTACAATGAG.

This clone was picked up many times. The CDR3 extends 3 residues past the end of the read, so its final part is completed from the germline J gene. The V and J genes are TRBV5-1 and TRBJ2-7; a weak D match, TRBD2 (5 bases). CDR1 is SGHRS and CDR2 is YFSETQ in the germline V gene. Trimming removed 0 bases at V and 6 bases at J, with 13 bases between. CDR3 length: 14 residues. The CDR3 loop reads CASSLAAESGEQYF. The CDR3 DNA, read in part, is TGCGCCAGCAGCTTGGCCGCAGAGAGCGGCGAG.

This clone was counted ten times or more. CDR3: CASGTGRRNQPQHF. The DNA read from the CDR3 is TGTGCCAGTGGGACAGGGAGACGCAATCAGCCC. V and J are TRBV6-2 or TRBV6-3 and TRBJ1-5; TRBD1 matches at 9 bases. Coverage ceases 3 residues before the CDR3 finishes, and the germline J gene fills in the end. Germline values: CDR1 MNHEY, CDR2 SVGEGT. J gave up 2 bases and V 9 bases, and 5 bases lay outside the gene matches. This CDR3 comprises 14 residues.

This clone was detected many times. The read ends 3 residues before the CDR3 terminus; that terminus is restored from the germline J gene. The chain employs TRBV20-1 and TRBJ2-2; 8 nucleotides line up with TRBD2. Germline assignment: CDR1 DFQATT and CDR2 SNEGSKA (reference sequence). This CDR3 comprises 17 residues. J lost 6 bases, V lost 3 bases, and 15 bases had no gene match. CDR3 DNA (partial): TGCAGTGCTAGCCATCCACTAGCGGCCATTCCGGCCGGGGAG. This sequence encodes CSASHPLAAIPAGE. The entire CDR3 protein reads CSASHPLAAIPAGELFF.

This clone was seen repeatedly, ten times or more. The read is 3 residues too short to cover the CDR3 end, so that end is filled in from the germline J gene. The rearrangement links TRBV6-1 to TRBJ1-1, with 7 positions matching TRBD1. Per the germline V gene, CDR1 is MNHNS and CDR2 is SASEGT. V lost 2 bases, J lost 1 base, and 4 bases stayed unmatched. CDR3 size: 15 residues. Incomplete CDR3 DNA: TGTGCCAGCAGTGAAAGGAGACAGGGGAACACTGAA. Its translation: CASSERRQGNTE. The entire CDR3 protein reads CASSERRQGNTEAFF.

At least ten counts were recorded for this clone. The read halts 3 residues ahead of the CDR3 end, with the missing end drawn from the germline J gene. The V and J genes are TRBV5-4 and TRBJ1-3, with 10 bases fitting TRBD1. CDR1 is SGHNT and CDR2 is YYREEE in the germline V gene (reference sequence). This CDR3 has 14 residues. J gave up 2 bases and V 4 bases, and 0 bases lay outside the gene matches. The CDR3 region is CASSGQGAGNTIYF. The CDR3 bases that were read are TGTGCCAGCAGCGGACAGGGGGCTGGAAACACC.

This clone was seen repeatedly, ten times or more. The observed sequence ends 3 residues before the CDR3 terminus, with the missing tail filled in from the germline J gene. The rearrangement uses TRBV19 and TRBJ1-4; D gene unclear. From germline, CDR1 is LNHDA and CDR2 SQIVND (reference sequence). The CDR3 runs 19 residues. Trimming took 0 bases from V and 2 from J, leaving 19 bases between them. CDR3 DNA (partial): TGTGCCAGTAGTATAGATTACGGACTGTCCGCCGGGACTAATGAAAAA. Encoded protein: CASSIDYGLSAGTNEK. The whole CDR3 sequence reads CASSIDYGLSAGTNEKLFF.

This clone came up many times. The CDR3 extends 3 residues past the end of the read, so its final part is completed from the germline J gene. The chain uses TRBV9 and TRBJ1-4; perhaps TRBD1 as D (5 bases). Per germline, CDR1 SGDLS and CDR2 YYNGEE. V lost 3 bases and J 8 bases, leaving 17 bases between the germline ends. This CDR3 contains 15 residues. The CDR3 spells CASSGAPDMIEKLFF. The CDR3 DNA, read in part, is TGTGCCAGCAGCGGAGCCCCGGACATGATCGAAAAA. The full variable domain, completed using reference TRBV9 and TRBJ1-4, is DSGVTQTPKHLITATGQRVTLRCSPRSGDLSVYWYQQSLDQGLQFLIQYYNGEERAKGNILERFSAQQFPDLHSELNLSSLELGDSALYFCASSGAPDMIEKLFFGSGTQLSVL.

This clone was seen repeatedly, ten times or more. The read halts 3 residues ahead of the CDR3 end, with the missing end drawn from the germline J gene. The chain couples TRBV7-3 to TRBJ2-7, with 10 bases identical to TRBD2. This CDR3 has 16 amino acids. Germline assignment: CDR1 SGHTA and CDR2 FQGTGA. V gave up 5 bases and J gave up 2 bases; unmatched junction bases: 9. The CDR3 here is CASSPDPAGGPYEQYF. The DNA read from the CDR3 is TGTGCCAGCAGCCCCGACCCAGCGGGAGGGCCCTACGAG. The entire variable domain, with the rest obtained from reference TRBV7-3 and TRBJ2-7, is as follows: GAGVSQTPSNKVTEKGKYVELRCDPISGHTALYWYRQSLGQGPEFLIYFQGTGAADDSGLPNDRFFAVRPEGSVSTLKIQRTERGDSAVYLCASSPDPAGGPYEQYFGPGTRLTVT.

This clone appeared many times. Read coverage stops 3 residues before the CDR3 terminus; the germline J gene supplies the remainder. The chain joins TRBV20-1 to TRBJ2-7, with 15 nucleotides matching TRBD2. V lost 6 bases to trimming and J lost 2 bases; unmatched junction nucleotides: 8. Per the germline V gene, CDR1 is DFQATT and CDR2 is SNEGSKA (reference sequence). The CDR3 is made up of 16 amino acids. CDR3 loop: CSARTGTSGGTYEQYF. CDR3 bases read: TGCAGTGCGCGAACCGGGACTAGCGGGGGGACCTACGAG.

Ten or more counts support this clone. The CDR3 goes on 3 residues after the read ends, and that part is filled in from the germline J gene. The chain carries TRBV24-1 and TRBJ1-4; 7 nucleotides line up with TRBD1. Trimming took 6 bases from V and 8 from J; bases not matched to a gene: 8. Germline CDR1 and CDR2: KGHDR and SFDVKD. The CDR3 totals 14 residues. CDR3 DNA, as far as it was read: TGTGCCACCAGTCCCCCCAGGGGGGAGGAAAAA. This translates into CATSPPRGEEK. The CDR3 reads in full as CATSPPRGEEKLFF.

A remark on this clone: The read stops 3 residues short of the end of the CDR3; the missing end is completed from the germline J gene. This sequence joins TRBV6-2 or TRBV6-3 and TRBJ2-1; TRBD1 aligns across 7 bases. CDR1 is MNHEY and CDR2 is SVGEGT in the germline V gene. This CDR3 spans 15 amino acids. Losses at the gene ends were 10 bases for V and 0 bases for J; bases not matched to a gene: 9. Incomplete CDR3 DNA: TGTGCCACCGTGAACCGGGACAGCTCCTACAATGAG. Amino acid sequence: CATVNRDSSYNE. The whole CDR3 reads CATVNRDSSYNEQFF.

As concerns this clone: The read falls 3 residues short of the CDR3 end, and the missing part is taken from the germline J gene. This chain uses TRBV13 with TRBJ2-1; 13 bases are shared with TRBD2. CDR1 is PRHDT and CDR2 is FYEKMQ in the germline V gene (reference sequence). This CDR3 is 19 amino acids long. After removal of 4 bases from V and 0 bases from J, the junction contained 9 bases not matched to a gene. The chain's CDR3 is CASSYVGLAGVGSYNEQFF. CDR3 bases read: TGTGCCAGCAGCTACGTCGGACTAGCGGGAGTGGGCTCCTACAATGAG.

Ten or more counts support this clone. The read gets to within 3 residues of the CDR3 end, and the germline J gene fills in the rest. V usage is TRBV12-3 or TRBV12-4 and J usage is TRBJ1-4; D may be TRBD1 (5 bases). The CDR3 spans 16 residues. V was shortened by 6 bases and J by 0 bases, with 14 bases between the two germline ends. The covered CDR3 bases are TGTGCCAGCAGCCACGGGACTTTTGCAACTAATGAAAAA. This translates into CASSHGTFATNEK. The complete CDR3 sequence is CASSHGTFATNEKLFF.

In its sample, this clone was seen many times. Read data end 3 residues before the CDR3 end; the end is taken from the germline J gene. J is TRBJ1-1 and V is TRBV7-8, with D unresolved. CDR3 length: 16 residues. V lost 1 base to trimming and J lost 2 bases, with 14 bases between them. Germline CDR1 reads SGHVS; CDR2 reads FQNEAQ. The CDR3 protein is CASSLGAGPLNTEAFF. CDR3 DNA (partial): TGTGCCAGCAGCTTAGGGGCGGGTCCCCTTAACACTGAA.

The table lists this clone with many counts. The read gets to within 3 residues of the CDR3 end, and the germline J gene fills in the rest. This sequence joins TRBV10-1 and TRBJ2-7; 11 nucleotides agree with TRBD1. CDR3 length: 16 amino acids. Germline CDR1 reads WNHNN; CDR2 reads SYGVQD (reference sequence). V dropped 2 bases and J dropped 5; count of bases not matched to a gene: 8. The CDR3 spells CASSEPGQGAWDEQYF. Partial CDR3 DNA: TGCGCCAGCAGTGAGCCCGGACAGGGGGCTTGGGACGAG.

This clone occurred many times. Read data end 3 residues before the CDR3 end; the end is taken from the germline J gene. The chain combines TRBV10-1 with TRBJ2-7; 8 positions match TRBD2. Germline CDR1 is WNHNN and CDR2 is SYGVQD (reference sequence). This CDR3 has 14 residues. The V segment lost 4 bases and the J segment 0 bases; nucleotides outside the gene matches: 2. The CDR3 protein is CASSGLAGSYEQYF. The CDR3 DNA, read in part, is TGCGCCAGCAGTGGTCTAGCGGGCTCCTACGAG.

Many counts were recorded for this clone. The sequenced fragment ends 3 residues before the CDR3 boundary, so the rest is inferred from the germline J gene. The rearrangement uses TRBV29-1 and TRBJ2-4; no firm D call. The V end lost 4 bases, the J end lost 0 bases, and 10 bases lay between the germline ends. Germline lookup yields CDR1 SQVTM and CDR2 ANQGSEA. CDR3 length equals 14 residues. Partial CDR3 DNA: TGCAGCGTTGGAGTGACGGGAGCCAAAAACATT. This translates into CSVGVTGAKNI. The full CDR3 reads CSVGVTGAKNIQYF.

This clone was detected ten times or more. Read coverage stops 3 residues before the CDR3 terminus; the germline J gene supplies the remainder. The gene calls are TRBV12-5 and TRBJ2-1; a possible D gene is TRBD2 (5 bases). The germline V gene encodes CDR1 LGHNT and CDR2 FRNRAP. The CDR3 sequence is 17 residues long. Trimming took off 2 bases at V and 4 bases at J, with 18 bases between the two ends. The sequenced CDR3 bases are TGTGCTAGTGGTTTGAAGTCAGAGGGCGTCTTGTACAATGAG. It translates to CASGLKSEGVLYNE. From start to end, the CDR3 is CASGLKSEGVLYNEQFF.